This TCR beta chain was captured by sequencing in a study of cytomegalovirus exposure and HLA in healthy donors. This table comes from immunoSEQ multiplex PCR, and its TCRdb copy is limited to in-frame clones, with some not included. The sample comprises about 130,000 clones, 89% of which are singletons, and 1.5% to 2% rests with the top ten. This CDR3 has 13 amino acids. The junction had 8 bases not matched to a gene; V was cut back by 7 bases and J by 6 bases. Germline CDR1 is MNHNS and CDR2 is SASEGT. This clone occurred once. Antigen: not known. The study, taken as a whole, reports: CMV antigen specificity of a few CMV-associated chains was confirmed in vitro. A later analysis found first-cohort TCR clusters tended to co-occur in the roughly 120 validation repertoires. Researchers counted around 150 TCR beta chains as cytomegalovirus-associated.

Separate from the roughly 720-subject first cohort, the approximately 120-subject validation cohort was the one that the donors belonged to. The material sequenced was PBMCs. The receptor's source is a woman between 18 and 29 years old in good health and CMV-seronegative. The rearrangement uses TRBV6-1 and TRBJ1-1, with TRBD1 matching 7 bases. As DNA, the CDR3 is TGTGCCAGCACTGAGACAGGGAATTCTGAAGCTTTCTTT. As protein: CASTETGNSEAFF.